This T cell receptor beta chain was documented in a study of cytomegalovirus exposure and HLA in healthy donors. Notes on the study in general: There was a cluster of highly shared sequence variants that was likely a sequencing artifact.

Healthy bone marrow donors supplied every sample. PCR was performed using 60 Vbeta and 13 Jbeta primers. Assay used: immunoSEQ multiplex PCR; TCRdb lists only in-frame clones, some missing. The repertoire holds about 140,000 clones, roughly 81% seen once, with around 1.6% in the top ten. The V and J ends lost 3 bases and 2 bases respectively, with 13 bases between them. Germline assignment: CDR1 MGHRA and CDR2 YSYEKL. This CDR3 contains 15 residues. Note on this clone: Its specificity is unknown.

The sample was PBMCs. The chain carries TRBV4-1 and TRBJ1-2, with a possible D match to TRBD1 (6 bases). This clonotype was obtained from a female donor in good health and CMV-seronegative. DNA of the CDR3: TGCGCCAGCAGCCAGGACAGAGGGGCGAACTATGGCTACACCTTC. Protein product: CASSQDRGANYGYTF.